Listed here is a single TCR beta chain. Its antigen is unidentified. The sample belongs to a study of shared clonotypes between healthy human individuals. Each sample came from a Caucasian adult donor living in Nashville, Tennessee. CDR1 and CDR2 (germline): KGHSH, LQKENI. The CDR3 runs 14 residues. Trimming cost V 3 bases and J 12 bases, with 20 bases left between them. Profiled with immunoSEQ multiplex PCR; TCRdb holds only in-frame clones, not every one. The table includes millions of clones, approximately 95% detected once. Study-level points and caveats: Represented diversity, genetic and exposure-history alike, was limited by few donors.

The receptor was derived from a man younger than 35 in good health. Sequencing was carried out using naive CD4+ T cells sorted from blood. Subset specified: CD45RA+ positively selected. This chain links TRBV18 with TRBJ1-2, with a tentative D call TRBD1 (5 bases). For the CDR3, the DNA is TGTGCCAGCTCACCCAACCCGGTGGGAGGGGACCACACCTTC. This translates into CASSPNPVGGDHTF.